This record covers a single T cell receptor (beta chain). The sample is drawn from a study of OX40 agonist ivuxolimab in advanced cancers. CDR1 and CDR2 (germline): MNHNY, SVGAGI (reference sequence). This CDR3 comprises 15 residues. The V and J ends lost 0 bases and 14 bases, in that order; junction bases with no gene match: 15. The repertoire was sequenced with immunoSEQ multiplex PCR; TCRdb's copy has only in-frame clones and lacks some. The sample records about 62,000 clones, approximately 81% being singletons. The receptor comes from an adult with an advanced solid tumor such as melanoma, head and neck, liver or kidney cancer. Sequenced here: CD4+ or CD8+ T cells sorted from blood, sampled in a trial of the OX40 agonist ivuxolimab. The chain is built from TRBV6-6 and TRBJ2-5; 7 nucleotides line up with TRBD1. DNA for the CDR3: TGTGCCAGCAGTTACTCGGGGCCCTCTGTGACAGGGTATTACTTC. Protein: CASSYSGPSVTGYYF.